This T cell receptor (beta chain) appears in the sequencing data of a study of PD-1 blockade in mismatch repair-deficient tumors. Background on the study: Patients had about eleven mismatch repair-deficient cancer types and were previously treated and progressing.

Mismatch repair deficiency was confirmed in all patients, by PCR or immunohistochemistry. The TCR-sequenced patients were a few responders to pembrolizumab. Assay: immunoSEQ multiplex PCR; the TCRdb copy retains only in-frame clones and omits some. This table holds 40,000 or so clones, roughly 84% found once. Only one count was recorded for this clone. The antigen is undetermined. There are 11 residues in the CDR3. General observations from the study: After pembrolizumab, tumor-resident clones rose rapidly, then generally contracted before radiologic responses.

Sequencing used PBMCs, obtained roughly 40 weeks after starting pembrolizumab. This receptor was taken from an adult with mismatch repair-deficient cancer. The V call is TRBV12-2, the J call TRBJ2-7; whether TRBD2, the table's D call, matches the DNA was not checked. TRBV12-2 corresponds to a pseudogene. CDR3 DNA sequence: TGTGCAAGTCGCTTTACCTACGAGCAGTACTTC. Its translation is CASRFTYEQYF.